This passage covers 15 T cell receptor beta chains from one sample sequenced in a study of blood T cell dynamics during melanoma immunotherapy. This table comes from immunoSEQ multiplex PCR, and its TCRdb copy is limited to in-frame clones, with some not included. The sample has around 13,000 clones; about 90% are singletons. Time point meaning: week 3, after first cycle of checkpoint inhibitor. The material was effector memory CD8+ T cells from blood, obtained from a patient treated with checkpoint blockade. The receptors stem from a human donor with melanoma.

The chain recombines TRBV7-9 with TRBJ1-6, with D perhaps matching TRBD1 (6 bases). Germline V gene sequence: CDR1 SEHNR, CDR2 FQNEAQ (reference sequence). Deletions cut 1 base from V and 9 bases from J, with 13 bases between. This CDR3 region has 15 residues. The CDR3, as DNA: TGTGCCAGCAGCTTAGATTGGGGGGCTGCTTCACCCCTCCACTTT. Translating gives CASSLDWGAASPLHF.

The chain uses TRBV6-5 and TRBJ1-1, with 8 bases that match TRBD1. CDR3 size: 14 residues. In germline, CDR1 is MNHEY, CDR2 SVGAGI. V lost 2 bases, J lost 11 bases, and 10 bases stayed unmatched. CDR3 sequence: CASSYTGGALGAFF. CDR3 sequence (DNA): TGTGCCAGCAGTTACACAGGGGGGGCATTAGGGGCTTTCTTT.

The chain joins TRBV27 to TRBJ2-7; D not certain. Trimming stripped 5 bases from V and 3 bases from J, with 5 bases between. This CDR3 has 11 residues. Germline assignment: CDR1 MNHEY and CDR2 SMNVEV (reference sequence). This chain's CDR3 is CASSPLYEQYF. CDR3 DNA: TGTGCCAGCAGTCCCCTCTACGAGCAGTACTTC.

This chain uses TRBV6-4 with TRBJ2-2; unclear D gene. Trimming pared 3 bases from V and 7 bases from J, leaving 12 bases between. CDR1 and CDR2 (germline): MRHNA, SNTAGT. The CDR3 has 14 amino acids. CDR3 amino acids: CASSEFGGFGELFF. In nucleotides, the CDR3 is TGTGCCAGCAGTGAATTCGGTGGGTTCGGGGAGCTGTTTTTT.

This rearrangement joins TRBV10-1 to TRBJ2-1; TRBD2 agrees at 8 bases. Unmatched junction bases numbered 3, after V lost 4 bases and J lost 4 bases. Germline values: CDR1 WNHNN, CDR2 SYGVQD (reference sequence). This CDR3 is built from 14 residues. CDR3 bases: TGCGCCAGCAGTGGAACGGGAGGGTACAATGAGCAGTTCTTC. Translated: CASSGTGGYNEQFF.

This chain connects TRBV28 to TRBJ1-4, with D perhaps matching TRBD1 (5 bases). V was cut by 5 bases and J by 5 bases, with 15 bases left in between. The V gene's germline CDR1 is MDHEN and CDR2 SYDVKM. This CDR3 is built from 15 residues. Written as DNA, the CDR3 is TGTGCCAGCAGTCCCCTGGTGGGGGTGAATGAAAAACTGTTTTTT. It specifies CASSPLVGVNEKLFF.

CDR3 sequence reads: CATSSLSPYEQYF. In nucleotides, the CDR3 is TGTGCCACCAGCTCTCTCTCACCCTACGAGCAGTACTTC. The genes are TRBV15 and TRBJ2-7; D is unclear. The V gene lost 5 bases and the J gene lost 2 bases, with 10 bases spanning the gap. Germline CDR1 reads LNHNV; CDR2 reads YYDKDF (reference sequence). The CDR3 consists of 13 residues.

This clone has just a few counts. J is TRBJ2-7 and V is TRBV7-9, with TRBD2 identical over 11 bases. CDR3 size: 15 residues. CDR1 SEHNR and CDR2 FQNEAQ come from the germline V gene (reference sequence). The ends lost 4 bases at V and 5 bases at J; junction bases unmatched: 7. CDR3 protein: CASSSPTSGKNEQYF. For the CDR3, the DNA is TGTGCCAGCAGCTCCCCGACTAGCGGGAAGAACGAGCAGTACTTC. The full variable domain, its missing parts supplied by reference TRBV7-9 and TRBJ2-7, is DTGVSQNPRHKITKRGQNVTFRCDPISEHNRLYWYRQTLGQGPEFLTYFQNEAQLEKSRLLSDRFSAERPKGSFSTLEIQRTEQGDSAMYLCASSSPTSGKNEQYFGPGTRLTVT.

The chain carries TRBV27 and TRBJ1-2, with 7 bases identical to TRBD1. Germline-derived CDR1 and CDR2 are MNHEY and SMNVEV (reference sequence). The CDR3 is made up of 14 amino acids. V lost 0 bases to trimming and J lost 4 bases; unmatched junction nucleotides: 2. CDR3 in amino acids: CASSLSGTVYGYTF. The CDR3 nucleotides are TGTGCCAGCAGTTTATCAGGGACAGTCTATGGCTACACCTTC.

This chain connects TRBV27 to TRBJ2-7, with 7 nucleotides matching TRBD1. V trimming: 5 bases; J trimming: 6 bases; junction bases outside the gene matches: 7. Germline V lookup: CDR1 MNHEY, CDR2 SMNVEV (reference sequence). The CDR3 runs to 13 residues. The CDR3, as DNA: TGTGCCAGCAGTGCCGGGACAGTTCTCGAGCAGTACTTC. Its protein is CASSAGTVLEQYF.

The chain has TRBV10-3 and TRBJ2-3; 11 nucleotides line up with TRBD1. CDR1 and CDR2 from the germline V gene are ENHRY and SYGVKD. V lost 4 bases, J lost 4 bases, and 4 bases stayed unmatched. CDR3 length equals 15 residues. This CDR3 reads CAISAGQGAADTQYF. CDR3 nucleotides: TGTGCCATCAGTGCCGGACAGGGGGCGGCAGATACGCAGTATTTT.

The chain combines TRBV11-2 with TRBJ1-1; 11 bases are shared with TRBD1. The CDR3 consists of 15 residues. The V and J ends lost 1 base and 4 bases, in that order; junction bases with no gene match: 2. Germline CDR1 reads SGHAT; CDR2 reads FQNNGV. The CDR3 protein is CASSLAGTGGTEAFF. The CDR3, as DNA: TGTGCCAGCAGCTTAGCTGGGACAGGGGGCACTGAAGCTTTCTTT.

This chain uses TRBV19 with TRBJ1-1, with D perhaps TRBD1 (6 bases). CDR3 length: 15 amino acids. Trimming removed 3 bases at V and 5 bases at J, with 16 bases between. Germline V lookup: CDR1 LNHDA, CDR2 SQIVND (reference sequence). DNA for the CDR3: TGTGCCAGTAGTATTGGGGGGCAGGGAGGAACTGAAGCTTTCTTT. It codes for CASSIGGQGGTEAFF.

The chain employs TRBV15 and TRBJ2-3; TRBD2 matches at 10 bases. Germline trimming cut 5 bases from V and 6 bases from J; bases unmatched to any gene: 5. Germline V gene lookup returns CDR1 LNHNV and CDR2 YYDKDF (reference sequence). The CDR3 is made up of 14 amino acids. CDR3 residues: CATSGGLAVDTQYF. CDR3 nucleotide sequence: TGTGCCACCAGCGGTGGACTAGCGGTGGATACGCAGTATTTT.

The rearrangement joins TRBV27 to TRBJ2-1, with no clear D. The CDR3 is 15 residues long. V was pared by 2 bases and J by 0 bases, with 8 bases between. Germline CDR1 and CDR2: MNHEY and SMNVEV (reference sequence). DNA of the CDR3: TGTGCCAGCAGTTTAGGCCTGAGCTCCTACAATGAGCAGTTCTTC. Protein: CASSLGLSSYNEQFF.